This entry lists 8 T cell receptor beta chains sequenced from one sample in a study of blood T cell repertoires in COVID-19. Sequencing was performed with immunoSEQ multiplex PCR; in TCRdb, only in-frame clones are kept and a portion is missing. The sample shows 400,000 or so clones, 80% to 90% of them seen only once. The sequenced sample was peripheral blood. These receptors all come from a man in his late teens or twenties with COVID-19, enrolled during active disease.

The chain links TRBV3-1 (or the pseudogene TRBV3-2) to TRBJ2-5; a possible D gene is TRBD1 (6 bases). This CDR3 spans 14 amino acids. Per the germline V gene, CDR1 is LGHDT and CDR2 is YNNKEL (reference sequence). V was pared by 0 bases and J by 6 bases, with 11 bases between. The DNA for the CDR3 is TGTGCCAGCAGCCAAGAACAGGGTATTAAGACCCAGTACTTC. Amino acid sequence: CASSQEQGIKTQYF.

The V and J genes are TRBV4-1 and TRBJ2-2, with 10 bases matching TRBD1. With 0 bases clipped from V and 0 bases from J, the junction kept 4 bases outside the gene matches. Germline values: CDR1 MGHRA, CDR2 YSYEKL. The CDR3 runs to 18 residues. The CDR3 bases are TGCGCCAGCAGCCAAGAAGGGACAGGGGCAGCGAACACCGGGGAGCTGTTTTTT. Translation: CASSQEGTGAANTGELFF.

The chain recombines TRBV2 with TRBJ2-2; possibly TRBD2 for D (6 bases). CDR3 length: 15 residues. Trimming took 6 bases from V and 1 from J, leaving 12 bases between them. Germline lookup yields CDR1 SNHLY and CDR2 FYNNEI. CDR3 region: CASSSGTENTGELFF. For the CDR3, the DNA is TGTGCCAGCAGCTCCGGGACTGAGAACACCGGGGAGCTGTTTTTT. The full variable domain, completed using reference TRBV2 and TRBJ2-2, is EPEVTQTPSHQVTQMGQEVILRCVPISNHLYFYWYRQILGQKVEFLVSFYNNEISEKSEIFDDQFSVERPDGSNFTLKIRSTKLEDSAMYFCASSSGTENTGELFFGEGSRLTVL.

This sequence joins TRBV2 and TRBJ2-2, with unresolved D. This CDR3 comprises 15 residues. Trimming cost V 6 bases and J 1 base, with 12 bases left between them. The germline gives CDR1 SNHLY, CDR2 FYNNEI. The chain's CDR3 is CASRDTYRNTGELFF. The CDR3 DNA reads as TGTGCCAGCAGGGATACCTACAGGAACACCGGGGAGCTGTTTTTT.

This chain connects TRBV27 to TRBJ1-1; 7 nucleotides line up with TRBD1. This CDR3 spans 14 amino acids. The trim removed 5 bases at V and 4 bases at J, leaving 7 bases unmatched. The germline V gene has CDR1 MNHEY and CDR2 SMNVEV (reference sequence). CDR3 bases: TGTGCCAGCAGTGTTCGACAGGGCCTCACTGAAGCTTTCTTT. The encoded protein is CASSVRQGLTEAFF.

This clone has just a few counts. The chain is built from TRBV15 and TRBJ2-1; a possible D gene is TRBD2 (6 bases). V dropped 0 bases and J dropped 2 bases, with 14 bases sitting between them. This CDR3 is 17 amino acids long. In germline, CDR1 is LNHNV, CDR2 YYDKDF (reference sequence). The CDR3 loop is CATSRDRRGATYNEQFF. In DNA form, the CDR3 reads TGTGCCACCAGCAGAGATCGGCGCGGGGCTACCTACAATGAGCAGTTCTTC.

The rearrangement joins TRBV6-5 to TRBJ1-1, with 7 positions matching TRBD1. In germline, CDR1 is MNHEY, CDR2 SVGAGI. The CDR3 is 16 residues long. The ends lost 1 base at V and 0 bases at J; junction bases unmatched: 5. CDR3 region: CASSYFAGQMNTEAFF. CDR3 in DNA: TGTGCCAGCAGTTACTTTGCGGGACAGATGAACACTGAAGCTTTCTTT.

The rearrangement joins TRBV5-6 to TRBJ2-2; the match to TRBD2 covers 14 bases. The CDR3 consists of 18 residues. CDR1 and CDR2 (germline): SGHDT, YYEEEE. The trim removed 4 bases at V and 4 bases at J, leaving 9 bases unmatched. The CDR3 is CASSLARGLAGGTGELFF. In nucleotides, the CDR3 is TGTGCCAGCAGCCTGGCCCGAGGACTAGCGGGGGGCACCGGGGAGCTGTTTTTT.